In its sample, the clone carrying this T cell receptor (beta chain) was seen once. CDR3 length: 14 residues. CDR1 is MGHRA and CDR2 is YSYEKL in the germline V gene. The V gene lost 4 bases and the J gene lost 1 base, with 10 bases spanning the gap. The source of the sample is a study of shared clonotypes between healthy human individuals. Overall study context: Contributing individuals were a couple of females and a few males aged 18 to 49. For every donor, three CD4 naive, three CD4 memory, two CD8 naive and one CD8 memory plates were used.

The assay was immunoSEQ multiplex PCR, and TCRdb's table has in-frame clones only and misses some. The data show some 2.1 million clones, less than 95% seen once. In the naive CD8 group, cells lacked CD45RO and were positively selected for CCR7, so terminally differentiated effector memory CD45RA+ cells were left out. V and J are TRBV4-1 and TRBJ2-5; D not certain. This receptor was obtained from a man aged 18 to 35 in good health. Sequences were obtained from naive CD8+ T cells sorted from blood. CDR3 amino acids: CASSLTTFQETQYF. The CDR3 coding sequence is TGCGCCAGCAGCCTAACTACTTTCCAAGAGACCCAGTACTTC.